This T cell receptor (beta chain) was captured by sequencing in a study of CD8+CD57+ T cells in acquired aplastic anemia. Overall study context: Mean yield of DNA from sorted CD4+ and CD8+ cells was approximately 3 ug. Whole-study findings and limits: A significant difference in CD8+ Simpson's diversity between patients and controls was not found.

This clonotype was seen at least ten times. Its antigen remains unknown. The CDR3 has 15 residues. Trimming took 5 bases from V and 1 from J; bases not matched to a gene: 6. The use of genomic DNA as template underpinned the TCR beta VDJ and CDR3 profiling. TCRdb ran MiXCR on the reads and lists one entry per CDR3 protein. This repertoire shows roughly 180,000 distinct CDR3 sequences, 45% to 50% found once; its top ten account for around 3%. This sequence was found in a human donor in good health. Specimen: sorted CD4+, CD8+, or CD8+CD57+ T cells (not recorded which) from PBMCs. The rearrangement uses TRBV12-3 or TRBV12-4 and TRBJ1-1; 8 bases line up with TRBD1. CDR3 region: CASSGQGLQNTEAFF. For the CDR3, the DNA is TGTGCCAGCAGTGGACAGGGACTCCAGAACACTGAAGCTTTCTTT.